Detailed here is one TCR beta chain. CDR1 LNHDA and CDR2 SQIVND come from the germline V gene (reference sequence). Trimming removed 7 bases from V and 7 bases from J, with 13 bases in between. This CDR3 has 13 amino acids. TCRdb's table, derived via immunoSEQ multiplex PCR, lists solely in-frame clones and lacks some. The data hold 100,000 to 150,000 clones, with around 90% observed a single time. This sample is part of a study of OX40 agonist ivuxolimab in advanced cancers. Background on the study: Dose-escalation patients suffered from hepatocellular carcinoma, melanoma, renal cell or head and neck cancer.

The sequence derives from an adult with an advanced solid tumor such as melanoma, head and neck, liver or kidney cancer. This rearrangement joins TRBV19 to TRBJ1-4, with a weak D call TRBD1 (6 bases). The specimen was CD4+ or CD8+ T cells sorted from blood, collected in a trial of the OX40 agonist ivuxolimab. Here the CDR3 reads CASNGRGSEKLFF. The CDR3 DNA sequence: TGTGCCAGTAATGGCAGGGGCAGTGAAAAACTGTTTTTT.